Given below is one T cell receptor beta chain in context. This CDR3 has 13 residues. Germline loops: CDR1 MNHEY, CDR2 SVGAGI. V shed 6 bases and J shed 7 bases, with 15 bases lying between them. These data come from a study of blood T cell repertoires in COVID-19. Using immunoSEQ multiplex PCR, the repertoire was profiled, and TCRdb retains in-frame clones only, with some absent. The data hold tens of thousands of clones, with roughly 89% observed a single time. The sequence was collected from a man in his fifties with acute or convalescent COVID-19. Sequences were obtained from peripheral blood. The chain has TRBV6-5 and TRBJ1-2; TRBD1 is a possible D gene (6 bases). CDR3 sequence (DNA): TGTGCCAGCAGCCCAACAGGGCACGTTGGCTACACCTTC. It is translated as CASSPTGHVGYTF.